This TCR beta chain was found in a study of blood T cell repertoires in COVID-19. Study information: The origin of the acute and convalescent COVID-19 samples was the United States, Italy and Spain. Sources were T cells, B-cell-depleted T cells, or PBMCs; the material itself was cDNA or gDNA.

In the source study's methods: It was from reference gene primer amplification that nucleated cell counts were estimated. Clones were read by immunoSEQ multiplex PCR, and TCRdb kept only the in-frame ones, dropping some. V and J calls and clone size are as listed in that table; D and trimming were resolved from the DNA. Of 200,000 to 250,000 clones in the sample, roughly 86% were seen once. This CDR3 contains 16 residues. With V trimmed by 2 bases and J by 7 bases, 5 bases remained unmatched. CDR1 and CDR2 (germline): MGHRA, YSYEKL. The clonotype was recovered from a woman in her twenties or thirties who had recovered from COVID-19. The chain recombines TRBV4-1 with TRBJ2-1; 13 bases are shared with TRBD2. Material: peripheral blood. CDR3 sequence reads: CASSQPLAGGRNEQFF. DNA for the CDR3: TGCGCCAGCAGCCAACCACTAGCGGGGGGGCGGAATGAGCAGTTCTTC.